Listed here are 14 T cell receptor beta chains from one sample, sequenced in a study of blood T cell repertoires in COVID-19. The assay was immunoSEQ multiplex PCR, and TCRdb's table has in-frame clones only and misses some. The sample lists around 250,000 clones, around 86% occurring once. The sequencing input was peripheral blood. The receptors come from a man aged 30 to 45 who had recovered from COVID-19.

The J gene is TRBJ2-5, the V gene TRBV5-1; 14 bases are a match to TRBD2. This CDR3 is built from 16 residues. Germline V gives CDR1 SGHRS, CDR2 YFSETQ. Germline trimming cut 4 bases from V and 2 bases from J; bases unmatched to any gene: 4. This chain's CDR3 is CASSLRTSGGQETQYF. CDR3 nucleotide sequence: TGCGCCAGCAGCCTCCGGACTAGCGGGGGGCAAGAGACCCAGTACTTC.

This clone was counted a few times. V and J are TRBV2 and TRBJ1-5; 7 nucleotides align to TRBD1. CDR1 and CDR2 from the germline V gene are SNHLY and FYNNEI. The CDR3 spans 17 residues. Trimming took 5 bases from V and 0 from J; bases not matched to a gene: 10. CDR3 in DNA: TGTGCCAGCAGTTACCGGGACAGTCTTCGTAGCAATCAGCCCCAGCATTTT. As protein: CASSYRDSLRSNQPQHF.

The chain is built from TRBV12-3 or TRBV12-4 and TRBJ1-6; D unclear. The CDR3 runs 12 residues. Trimming cost V 3 bases and J 11 bases, with 8 bases left between them. CDR3 bases: TGTGCCAGCAGTTTCGGGGTTCCACCCCTCCACTTT. This encodes CASSFGVPPLHF.

CDR3 DNA: TGTGCCAGCAGCCCCATTGCCGGGAAGGCGAATGAGCAGTTCTTC. It codes for CASSPIAGKANEQFF. The chain couples TRBV7-3 to TRBJ2-1, with a possible D match to TRBD2 (5 bases). V was clipped by 5 bases and J by 7 bases, with 18 bases between them. Germline V CDR1 and CDR2: SGHTA, FQGTGA. CDR3 length: 15 amino acids. The full variable domain, its missing parts supplied by reference TRBV7-3 and TRBJ2-1, is GAGVSQTPSNKVTEKGKYVELRCDPISGHTALYWYRQSLGQGPEFLIYFQGTGAADDSGLPNDRFFAVRPEGSVSTLKIQRTERGDSAVYLCASSPIAGKANEQFFGPGTRLTVL.

This chain joins TRBV6-5 and TRBJ1-4; TRBD1 aligns across 9 bases. From germline, CDR1 is MNHEY and CDR2 SVGAGI. The V and J ends lost 4 bases and 5 bases, in that order; junction bases with no gene match: 8. This CDR3 region has 16 residues. CDR3 bases: TGTGCCAGCAGTTCAATCCCCGGGACAGGGAATGAAAAACTGTTTTTT. Translation: CASSSIPGTGNEKLFF.

This rearrangement joins TRBV5-1 to TRBJ2-3, with a tentative D call TRBD2 (5 bases). This CDR3 has 15 residues. Germline V CDR1 and CDR2: SGHRS, YFSETQ. Trimming left V 0 bases short and J 6 bases short, with 14 bases between. CDR3 bases: TGCGCCAGCAGCTTGGAAGGGAGAGACGCCGATACGCAGTATTTT. Residues: CASSLEGRDADTQYF.

The chain uses TRBV4-2 and TRBJ2-3; TRBD2 matches at 7 bases. Trimming took 1 base from V and 6 from J; bases not matched to a gene: 4. This CDR3 is 14 amino acids long. CDR1 is LGHNA and CDR2 is YNFKEQ in the germline V gene. The CDR3 DNA reads as TGTGCCAGCAGCCAAGTGTGGGGGGGGGATACGCAGTATTTT. This codes for CASSQVWGGDTQYF.

The chain uses TRBV5-1 and TRBJ2-5, with 9 bases aligning to TRBD1. The junction had 10 bases not matched to a gene; V was cut back by 3 bases and J by 4 bases. The germline CDR1 and CDR2 sequences are SGHRS and YFSETQ. The CDR3 extends over 16 amino acids. CDR3 region: CASSSIQTGGGETQYF. The CDR3 nucleotides are TGCGCCAGCAGCTCGATCCAGACAGGGGGAGGAGAGACCCAGTACTTC. Together with reference TRBV5-1 and TRBJ2-5, the CDR3 gives the full variable domain: KAGVTQTPRYLIKTRGQQVTLSCSPISGHRSVSWYQQTPGQGLQFLFEYFSETQRNKGNFPGRFSGRQFSNSRSEMNVSTLELGDSALYLCASSSIQTGGGETQYFGPGTRLLVL.

The chain links TRBV15 to TRBJ1-2; weak D call: TRBD1 (6 bases). V was shortened by 0 bases and J by 6 bases, with 17 bases between the two germline ends. The CDR3 is 16 amino acids. Germline V CDR1 and CDR2: LNHNV, YYDKDF (reference sequence). CDR3 nucleotides: TGTGCCACCAGCAGAGACCCCCTCGACAGGAAACATGGCTACACCTTC. Its protein is CATSRDPLDRKHGYTF.

The gene calls are TRBV6-6 and TRBJ2-2; 8 nucleotides align to TRBD2. Trimming at V came to 2 bases and at J to 2 bases, leaving 4 bases not matched to a gene. Per the germline V gene, CDR1 is MNHNY and CDR2 is SVGAGI (reference sequence). The CDR3 has 16 amino acids. The DNA of the CDR3 is TGTGCCAGCAGTTACGCCCTAGCGGGTAACACCGGGGAGCTGTTTTTT. Protein: CASSYALAGNTGELFF.

The V and J genes are TRBV2 and TRBJ1-2; the D gene is possibly TRBD1 (5 bases). The germline CDR1 and CDR2 sequences are SNHLY and FYNNEI. The CDR3 spans 13 residues. Between the trimmed V and J ends, which lost 6 bases and 0 bases, there was a span of 8 bases. CDR3 coding DNA: TGTGCCAGCAGCCCGGGGGCTAACTATGGCTACACCTTC. This codes for CASSPGANYGYTF.

The chain uses TRBV7-3 and TRBJ1-6; 7 bases line up with TRBD1. The germline V gene has CDR1 SGHTA and CDR2 FQGTGA. The CDR3 is 13 amino acids. With 4 bases clipped from V and 14 bases from J, the junction kept 8 bases outside the gene matches. CDR3 bases: TGTGCCAGCAGCTACCAGACAGGGCAAACCCTCCACTTT. Its protein product is CASSYQTGQTLHF. The variable domain in full, with the rest retrieved from reference TRBV7-3 and TRBJ1-6, is GAGVSQTPSNKVTEKGKYVELRCDPISGHTALYWYRQSLGQGPEFLIYFQGTGAADDSGLPNDRFFAVRPEGSVSTLKIQRTERGDSAVYLCASSYQTGQTLHFGNGTRLTVT.

V and J are TRBV5-4 and TRBJ1-6, with D possibly TRBD1 on 5 matching bases. Per the germline V gene, CDR1 is SGHNT and CDR2 is YYREEE (reference sequence). V was trimmed by 4 bases and J by 5 bases, leaving 10 bases between them. This CDR3 spans 14 amino acids. The CDR3 bases are TGTGCCAGCAGCCTCGGACACAATAATTCACCCCTCCACTTT. Amino acids: CASSLGHNNSPLHF.

The rearrangement joins TRBV18 to TRBJ1-4; D is unclear. Germline CDR1 reads KGHSH; CDR2 reads LQKENI. V dropped 2 bases and J dropped 8 bases, with 9 bases sitting between them. This CDR3 contains 13 residues. CDR3 sequence reads: CASSPGEGEKLFF. As DNA, the CDR3 is TGTGCCAGCTCACCAGGGGAGGGCGAAAAACTGTTTTTT.